This is a list of T cell receptor beta chains from one sample in a study of CD8+ T cells in alopecia areata. Here immunoSEQ multiplex PCR was the method, and the copy in TCRdb shows in-frame clones only, minus some. This table has about 270,000 clones, approximately 60% appearing once. Source: CD4+ T cells sorted from blood, taken around week 54, from a patient treated with tofacitinib. Receptor source: a human donor with alopecia areata. The CDR3 runs from the conserved cysteine through the conserved F or W. D genes are given only for firm matches. Expanded clones get a size class; other rows say once, few or many, or leave the size out.

v_call	clone_size	d_call	j_call	cdr3_nt	cdr3_aa
TRBV15	NA	NA	TRBJ2-2	TGTGCCACCAGCAGAGGTTGGGGCGGCCGCACCGGGGAGCTGTTTTTT	CATSRGWGGRTGELFF
TRBV5-1	few	TRBD1	TRBJ1-6	TGCGCCAGCAGCGACCGACAGGGGGCTCATTCACCCCTCCACTTT	CASSDRQGAHSPLHF
TRBV13	NA	NA	TRBJ2-2	TGTGCCAGCAGCTTAGGCAGGGCCACCGGGGAGCTGTTTTTT	CASSLGRATGELFF
TRBV27	NA	NA	TRBJ2-3	TGTGCCAGCAGTTCCCCCGCAGATACGCAGTATTTT	CASSSPADTQYF
TRBV20-1	NA	NA	TRBJ1-1	TGCAGTGCTAACAGGGTCACTGAAGCTTTCTTT	CSANRVTEAFF
TRBV2	NA	NA	TRBJ1-1	TGTGCCAGCAGTGTACTCCAGAACACTGAAGCTTTCTTT	CASSVLQNTEAFF
TRBV29-1	NA	NA	TRBJ1-4	TGCAGCGCTGCACAGGGAAGAGCTGAAAAACTGTTTTTT	CSAAQGRAEKLFF
TRBV30	NA	NA	TRBJ1-2	TGTGCCTGGAGTGTACAGGGAATCGGCTATGGCTACACCTTC	CAWSVQGIGYGYTF
TRBV5-4	once	NA	TRBJ1-2	TGTGCCAGCAGCTTGGACGAGGGGGGCGGGTCCGGCTACACCTTC	CASSLDEGGGSGYTF
TRBV29-1	NA	NA	TRBJ2-3	TGCAGCGTTGAGAACCCGGAGAGCACAGATACGCAGTATTTT	CSVENPESTDTQYF
TRBV6-6	NA	TRBD1	TRBJ2-5	TGTGCCAGCAGACGCAGGGGGCCCCAAGAGACCCAGTACTTC	CASRRRGPQETQYF
TRBV19	NA	NA	TRBJ1-6	TGTGCCAGTTCAGGGGCGGGTTCACCCCTCCACTTT	CASSGAGSPLHF
TRBV25-1	NA	NA	TRBJ2-2	TGTGCCAGCTTCGGAGACACCGGGGAGCTGTTTTTT	CASFGDTGELFF
TRBV11-2	NA	NA	TRBJ2-1	TGTGCCAGCAGCCCGAGGGTGTACAATGAGCAGTTCTTC	CASSPRVYNEQFF
TRBV5-4	few	NA	TRBJ1-1	TGTGCCAGCAGCCCTAGGGGGGGGAGGAACACTGAAGCTTTCTTT	CASSPRGGRNTEAFF
TRBV30	few	TRBD1	TRBJ1-1	TGTGCCTGGAGTCCAGGGGGCGGAACTGAAGCTTTCTTT	CAWSPGGGTEAFF
TRBV4-2	NA	NA	TRBJ2-2	TGTGCCAGCAGCCCCAGTCCCGGGCCGGTAACCGGGGAGCTGTTTTTT	CASSPSPGPVTGELFF
TRBV29-1	few	NA	TRBJ2-5	TGCAGCGTTAGGGGGTCAGGGGTAGAGACCCAGTACTTC	CSVRGSGVETQYF
TRBV10-3	NA	NA	TRBJ2-7	TGTGCCATCAGTGACTCGGGAGTTTCCTACGAGCAGTACTTC	CAISDSGVSYEQYF
TRBV7-2	once	NA	TRBJ2-2	TGTGCCAGCAGCGCAACCGGGACCTCGAACACCGGGGAGCTGTTTTTT	CASSATGTSNTGELFF
TRBV15	NA	NA	TRBJ2-7	TGTGCCACCAGCAGGGGTGGGGGGACGAGCTCCTACGAGCAGTACTTC	CATSRGGGTSSYEQYF
TRBV30	few	NA	TRBJ1-5	TGTGCCTGGAGTGAACTGACGGTGCATCAGCCCCAGCATTTT	CAWSELTVHQPQHF
TRBV9	NA	TRBD1	TRBJ2-5	TGTGCCAGCAGCGTAGGACAGGGTCTTTGGGAGACCCAGTACTTC	CASSVGQGLWETQYF
TRBV13	NA	NA	TRBJ2-3	TGTGCCAGCAGCGTAGGAACCCCGGGTACAGATACGCAGTATTTT	CASSVGTPGTDTQYF
TRBV5-6	few	NA	TRBJ1-1	TGTGCCAGCAGCTCTAAGTACAGGCTTATGAACACTGAAGCTTTCTTT	CASSSKYRLMNTEAFF
TRBV18	NA	TRBD1	TRBJ2-7	TGTGCCAGCTCACGTAAGGCGGGACAGGCCTACGAGCAGTACTTC	CASSRKAGQAYEQYF
TRBV29-1	medium-sized	TRBD2	TRBJ2-1	TGCAGCGTTGTCCTAGCGGGCACCTACAATGAGCAGTTCTTC	CSVVLAGTYNEQFF
TRBV5-1	NA	TRBD2	TRBJ2-1	TGCGCCAGCAGCTTGGCCAAGTCTAGCGGGGGAGGTGAGCAGTTCTTC	CASSLAKSSGGGEQFF
TRBV2	NA	NA	TRBJ2-3	TGTGCCAGCAGCATCAACCGACATACGCAGTATTTT	CASSINRHTQYF
TRBV30	NA	NA	TRBJ1-2	TGTGCCTGGGATCGGGGAATCGTTTTGGACTATGGCTACACCTTC	CAWDRGIVLDYGYTF
TRBV9	NA	NA	TRBJ2-3	TGTGCCAGCAGCCCGCCAGCGGCAACTAGCACAGATACGCAGTATTTT	CASSPPAATSTDTQYF
TRBV9	NA	NA	TRBJ1-5	TGTGCCAGCAGCGTAGGGGGCACTATCAATCAGCCCCAGCATTTT	CASSVGGTINQPQHF
TRBV30	NA	NA	TRBJ1-5	TGTGCCTGGACGCAAACCGGGGGGAATCAGCCCCAGCATTTT	CAWTQTGGNQPQHF
TRBV6-5	NA	NA	TRBJ1-6	TGTGCCAGCAGTTACTGGGGAGATAATTCACCCCTCCACTTT	CASSYWGDNSPLHF
TRBV5-1	NA	NA	TRBJ1-2	TGCGCCAGCAGCTTGGGGCAGAACTATGGCTACACCTTC	CASSLGQNYGYTF
TRBV15	NA	NA	TRBJ2-1	TGTGCCACCAGCCGAGGGGTCGGGACTCTCGGAGGGGAGCAGTTCTTC	CATSRGVGTLGGEQFF
TRBV10-3	few	NA	TRBJ1-5	TGTGCCATCGGAGAGTACGGGGATAGCAATCAGCCCCAGCATTTT	CAIGEYGDSNQPQHF
TRBV27	NA	NA	TRBJ2-5	TGTGCCAGCAGTTTATCCCGCTACCTCCAAGAGACCCAGTACTTC	CASSLSRYLQETQYF
TRBV5-1	NA	TRBD1	TRBJ1-2	TGCGCCAGCAGCAGGGAGGGACAGGGGAACTATGGCTACACCTTC	CASSREGQGNYGYTF
TRBV29-1	NA	NA	TRBJ1-4	TGCAGCGTTGGTTCTGGCGAAGAAAAACTGTTTTTT	CSVGSGEEKLFF
TRBV2	NA	NA	TRBJ2-3	TGTGCCAGCAGTGACAGACGCACAGATACGCAGTATTTT	CASSDRRTDTQYF
TRBV2	NA	NA	TRBJ2-1	TGTGCCAGCAGTGGGTTCGGGGTGGGTGGTGAGCAGTTCTTC	CASSGFGVGGEQFF
TRBV30	NA	TRBD1	TRBJ1-1	TGTGCCTGGACCTCCGTGGGACAGGGGTTTCGAGCTTTCTTT	CAWTSVGQGFRAFF
TRBV10-3	NA	TRBD1	TRBJ1-5	TGTGCCTCGGCGACCGGACAGGGACAGCCCCAGCATTTT	CASATGQGQPQHF
TRBV11-2	few	NA	TRBJ2-4	TGTGCCAGCAGCTCCCCGGGCGGCAAAAACATTCAGTACTTC	CASSSPGGKNIQYF
TRBV23-1	NA	NA	TRBJ1-5	TGCGCCAGCAGTCAATCGTGGGTAGGTAGCAATCAGCCCCAGCATTTT	CASSQSWVGSNQPQHF
TRBV7-2	NA	TRBD2	TRBJ2-5	TGTGCCAGCAGCTTAGTGCCCACTAGCGGGGGTCAGGAGACCCAGTACTTC	CASSLVPTSGGQETQYF
TRBV27	NA	TRBD1	TRBJ1-2	TGTGCCAGCAGTTCGACAGGGGACGGCTACACCTTC	CASSSTGDGYTF
TRBV4-3	few	TRBD1	TRBJ2-7	TGCGCCAGCAGCCAAGATCGCAGGGGGCTCTACGAGCAGTACTTC	CASSQDRRGLYEQYF
TRBV7-9	NA	NA	TRBJ1-6	TGTGCCAGCAGCTTCGGGGGCAATAATTCACCCCTCCACTTT	CASSFGGNNSPLHF
TRBV5-1	NA	NA	TRBJ1-2	TGCGCCAGCAGCTTGGACAGGAACTATGGCTACACCTTC	CASSLDRNYGYTF
TRBV30	NA	NA	TRBJ1-1	TGTGCCTGGAGTCTCCGACGAGCGAACACTGAAGCTTTCTTT	CAWSLRRANTEAFF
TRBV7-2	NA	TRBD1	TRBJ2-3	TGTGCCAGCAGGTGGACAGGGGCGGTGGATACGCAGTATTTT	CASRWTGAVDTQYF
TRBV30	NA	NA	TRBJ1-5	TGTGCCTGGAGTGGCGGGGTTCGTCAGCCCCAGCATTTT	CAWSGGVRQPQHF
TRBV29-1	NA	TRBD1	TRBJ2-7	TGCAGCGTTGGACGGCAGGGGGCCTACGAGCAGTACTTC	CSVGRQGAYEQYF
TRBV19	NA	NA	TRBJ2-1	TGTGCCAGTAGTCCGTCCTGGGGGAGAAGCTCCTACAATGAGCAGTTCTTC	CASSPSWGRSSYNEQFF
TRBV7-2	NA	TRBD2	TRBJ2-3	TGTGCCAGCGCCCGGAGCGGGGGGGCAGGTGATACGCAGTATTTT	CASARSGGAGDTQYF
TRBV29-1	once	NA	TRBJ1-2	TGCAGCGTTGGACAGGAGTATTTCTATGGCTACACCTTC	CSVGQEYFYGYTF